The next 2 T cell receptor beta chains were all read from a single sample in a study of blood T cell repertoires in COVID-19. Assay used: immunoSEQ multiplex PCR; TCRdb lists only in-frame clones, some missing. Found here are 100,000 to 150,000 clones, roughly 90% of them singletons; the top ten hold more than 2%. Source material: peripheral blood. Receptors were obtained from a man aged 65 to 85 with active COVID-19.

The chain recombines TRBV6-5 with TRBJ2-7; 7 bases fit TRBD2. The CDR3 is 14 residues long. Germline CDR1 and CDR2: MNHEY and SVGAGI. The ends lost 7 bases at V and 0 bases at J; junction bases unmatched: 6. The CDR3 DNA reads TGTGCCAGCAAGGCGGGAGCCAGCTCCTACGAGCAGTACTTC. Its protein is CASKAGASSYEQYF.

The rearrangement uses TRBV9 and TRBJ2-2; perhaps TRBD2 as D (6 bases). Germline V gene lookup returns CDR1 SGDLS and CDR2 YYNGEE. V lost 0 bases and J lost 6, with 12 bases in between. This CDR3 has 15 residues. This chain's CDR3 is CASSVEMREPGELFF. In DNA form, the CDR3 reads TGTGCCAGCAGCGTAGAAATGCGGGAACCCGGGGAGCTGTTTTTT.